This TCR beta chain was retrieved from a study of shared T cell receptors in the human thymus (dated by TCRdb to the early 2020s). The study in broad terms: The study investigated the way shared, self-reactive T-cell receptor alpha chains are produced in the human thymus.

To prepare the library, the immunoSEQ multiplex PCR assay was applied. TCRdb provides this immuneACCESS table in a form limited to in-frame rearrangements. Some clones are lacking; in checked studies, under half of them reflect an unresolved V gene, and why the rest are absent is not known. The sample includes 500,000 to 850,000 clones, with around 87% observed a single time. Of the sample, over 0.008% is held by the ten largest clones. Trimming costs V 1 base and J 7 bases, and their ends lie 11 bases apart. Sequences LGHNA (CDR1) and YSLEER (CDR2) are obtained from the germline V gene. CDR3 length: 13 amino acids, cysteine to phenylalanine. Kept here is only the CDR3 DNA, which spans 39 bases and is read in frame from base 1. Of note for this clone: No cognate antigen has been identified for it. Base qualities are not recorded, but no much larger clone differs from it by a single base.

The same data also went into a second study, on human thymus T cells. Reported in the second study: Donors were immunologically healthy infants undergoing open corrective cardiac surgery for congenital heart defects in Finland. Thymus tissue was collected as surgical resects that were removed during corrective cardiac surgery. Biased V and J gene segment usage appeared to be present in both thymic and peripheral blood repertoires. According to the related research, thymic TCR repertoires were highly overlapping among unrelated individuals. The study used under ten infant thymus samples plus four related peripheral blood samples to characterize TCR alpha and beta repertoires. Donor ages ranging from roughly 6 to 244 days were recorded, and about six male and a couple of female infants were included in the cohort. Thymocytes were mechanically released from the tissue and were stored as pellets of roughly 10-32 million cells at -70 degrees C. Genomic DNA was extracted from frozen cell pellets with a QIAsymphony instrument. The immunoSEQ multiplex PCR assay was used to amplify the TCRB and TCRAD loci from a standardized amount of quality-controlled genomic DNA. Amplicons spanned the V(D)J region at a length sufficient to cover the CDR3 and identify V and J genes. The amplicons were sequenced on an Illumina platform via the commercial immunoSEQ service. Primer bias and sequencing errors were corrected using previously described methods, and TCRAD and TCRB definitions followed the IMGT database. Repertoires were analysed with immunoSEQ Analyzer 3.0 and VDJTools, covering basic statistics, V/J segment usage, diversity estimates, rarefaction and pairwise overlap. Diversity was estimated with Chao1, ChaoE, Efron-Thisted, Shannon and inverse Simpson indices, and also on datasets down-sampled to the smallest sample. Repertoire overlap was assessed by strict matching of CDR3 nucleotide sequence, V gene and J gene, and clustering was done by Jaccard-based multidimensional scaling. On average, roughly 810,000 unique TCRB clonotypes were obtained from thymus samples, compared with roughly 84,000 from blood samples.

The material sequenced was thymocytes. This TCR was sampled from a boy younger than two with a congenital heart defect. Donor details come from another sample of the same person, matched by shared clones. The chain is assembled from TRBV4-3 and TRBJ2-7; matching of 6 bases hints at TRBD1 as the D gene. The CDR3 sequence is CASSQAGAGEQYF. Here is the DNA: TGCGCCAGCAGCCAAGCAGGGGCTGGGGAGCAGTACTTC.